The present entry profiles one T cell receptor beta chain with its context. What it recognizes is unknown. TCRdb's table, derived via immunoSEQ multiplex PCR, lists solely in-frame clones and lacks some. The data contain about 21,000 clones, roughly 86% of them singletons. These data come from a study of OX40 agonist ivuxolimab in advanced cancers. Study summary: Patients were dosed with the agonistic anti-OX40 (CD134) antibody ivuxolimab.

With 7 bases removed from V and 2 bases from J, the gap between germline ends came to 7 bases. Per the germline V gene, CDR1 is SGDLS and CDR2 is YYNGEE. This CDR3 is built from 11 residues. Findings and caveats of the study: Nonresponders included some who also had low normalized T-cell clonal expansion. Clones of CD4+ and CD8+ blood T cells grew by week 6 at doses of 0.1 to 3.0 mg/kg.

The TCR sequence derives from an adult with an advanced solid tumor such as melanoma, head and neck, liver or kidney cancer. The chain couples TRBV9 to TRBJ2-7, with D uncertain. Sequenced here: CD4+ or CD8+ T cells sorted from blood, sampled in a trial of the OX40 agonist ivuxolimab. The CDR3 region is CASGETYEQYF. The CDR3 nucleotides are TGTGCCAGCGGGGAAACCTACGAGCAGTACTTC.